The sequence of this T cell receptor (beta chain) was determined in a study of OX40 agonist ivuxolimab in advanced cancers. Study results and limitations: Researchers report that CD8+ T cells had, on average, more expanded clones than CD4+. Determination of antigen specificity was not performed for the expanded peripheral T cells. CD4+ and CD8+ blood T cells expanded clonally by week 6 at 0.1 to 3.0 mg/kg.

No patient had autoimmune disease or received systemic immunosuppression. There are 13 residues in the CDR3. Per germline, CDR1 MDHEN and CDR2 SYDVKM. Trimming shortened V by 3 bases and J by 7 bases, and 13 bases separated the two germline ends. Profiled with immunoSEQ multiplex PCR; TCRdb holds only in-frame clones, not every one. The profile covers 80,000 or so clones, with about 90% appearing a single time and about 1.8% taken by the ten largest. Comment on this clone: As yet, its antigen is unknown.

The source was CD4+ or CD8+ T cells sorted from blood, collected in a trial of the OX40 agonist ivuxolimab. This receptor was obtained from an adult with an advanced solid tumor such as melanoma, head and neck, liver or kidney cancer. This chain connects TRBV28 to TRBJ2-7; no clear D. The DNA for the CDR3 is TGTGCCAGCAGTTTCCCCCAGCTCCGGGAGCAGTACTTC. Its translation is CASSFPQLREQYF.